These 30 T cell receptor beta chains were all obtained from the same sample, sequenced in a study of blood T cells in healthy people across ages. Combining a sample-barcoded 5' primer with a J-beta primer mix, a second PCR ran for roughly 6 to 12 cycles. Each CDR3 protein gets one entry after TCRdb re-called the 5' RACE reads with MiXCR. This sample yields around 1,900,000 distinct CDR3 sequences, of which about 39% are seen a single time; approximately 22% belongs to the top ten. Sequencing input: blood. These receptors came from a human donor in good health.

V is TRBV5-6 and J is TRBJ1-1; the match to TRBD1 covers 9 bases. The CDR3 covers 15 residues. Germline lookup yields CDR1 SGHDT and CDR2 YYEEEE. With 2 bases clipped from V and 2 bases from J, the junction kept 4 bases outside the gene matches. The CDR3 loop is CASSFGTGRNTEAFF. CDR3 nucleotide sequence: TGTGCCAGCAGCTTCGGGACAGGGAGAAACACTGAAGCTTTCTTT.

In its sample, this clonotype was seen many times. The V call is TRBV10-3, the J call TRBJ2-4, with D possibly matching TRBD1 (6 bases). CDR3 length: 16 amino acids. CDR1 ENHRY and CDR2 SYGVKD come from the germline V gene. V shed 0 bases and J shed 2 bases, with 11 bases lying between them. For the CDR3, the DNA is TGTGCCATCAGTGAGTCCTCAGGGGCTCCCAAAAACATTCAGTACTTC. It specifies CAISESSGAPKNIQYF.

The chain uses TRBV29-1 and TRBJ1-2, with 8 bases matching TRBD1. V lost 7 bases to trimming and J lost 6 bases; unmatched junction nucleotides: 7. CDR3 length: 12 amino acids. The germline gives CDR1 SQVTM, CDR2 ANQGSEA. As DNA, the CDR3 is TGCAGCGCCCCGGACAGGGAAGATGGCTACACCTTC. It is translated as CSAPDREDGYTF.

This clonotype was detected only a few times. The V gene is TRBV11-2, the J gene TRBJ2-3; possible D gene TRBD1, 5 bases. CDR1 is SGHAT, CDR2 FQNNGV, per germline. The V and J ends lost 2 bases and 4 bases respectively, with 13 bases between them. The CDR3 spans 15 residues. DNA of the CDR3: TGTGCCAGCAGCTTATTAACGGGCAGGGCAGATACGCAGTATTTT. This gives the protein CASSLLTGRADTQYF.

This clonotype was detected only a few times. CDR3 sequence: CASSSGTSRSYNEQFF. The CDR3 DNA sequence: TGTGCCAGCAGCTCCGGGACTAGCAGGTCCTACAATGAGCAGTTCTTC. The rearrangement links TRBV7-2 to TRBJ2-1; TRBD2 matches at 9 bases. The germline CDR1 and CDR2 sequences are SGHTA and FQGNSA. Losses at the gene ends were 4 bases for V and 1 base for J; bases not matched to a gene: 5. The CDR3 runs to 16 residues.

J is TRBJ1-2 and V is TRBV25-1, with no clear D. There are 13 residues in the CDR3. The V and J ends lost 3 bases and 7 bases respectively, with 12 bases between them. Germline V gives CDR1 MGHDK, CDR2 SYGVNS. CDR3 residues: CASSDPLVSGYTF. In nucleotides, the CDR3 is TGTGCCAGCAGTGATCCCCTCGTGAGTGGCTACACCTTC.

The V gene is TRBV5-6, the J gene TRBJ1-1; D ambiguous. CDR3 size: 14 residues. V gave up 3 bases and J gave up 3 bases, with 12 bases separating them. The germline V gene has CDR1 SGHDT and CDR2 YYEEEE. The CDR3 is CASSSEGFYTEAFF. DNA of the CDR3: TGTGCCAGCAGCTCGGAAGGGTTCTACACTGAAGCTTTCTTT.

This clonotype was recorded a few times. The chain has TRBV10-3 and TRBJ2-5; TRBD2 matches 11 bases. V dropped 2 bases and J dropped 6; count of bases not matched to a gene: 5. CDR3 size: 15 residues. The germline gives CDR1 ENHRY, CDR2 SYGVKD. The DNA for the CDR3 is TGTGCCATCAGTGAGCCTAGCGGGGGGTGGAAGACCCAGTACTTC. Translation gives CAISEPSGGWKTQYF.

The chain recombines TRBV7-2 with TRBJ2-3, with D maybe TRBD2 (5 bases). From germline, CDR1 is SGHTA and CDR2 FQGNSA. The CDR3 contains 16 residues. Trimming pared 5 bases from V and 0 bases from J, leaving 15 bases between. CDR3 residues: CASSPWRSASTDTQYF. For the CDR3, the DNA is TGTGCCAGCAGCCCCTGGAGGTCCGCTAGCACAGATACGCAGTATTTT.

V gene TRBV2 combines with J gene TRBJ1-1, with D possibly matching TRBD1 (5 bases). V lost 1 base and J 0 bases, leaving 6 bases between the germline ends. CDR3 length: 14 amino acids. The germline V gene has CDR1 SNHLY and CDR2 FYNNEI. The CDR3 DNA reads as TGTGCCAGCAGTGAAGAAGGGGTGAACACTGAAGCTTTCTTT. Translated, it gives CASSEEGVNTEAFF.

The rearrangement links TRBV7-9 to TRBJ2-5; 8 bases align to TRBD2. The CDR3 consists of 17 residues. The trim removed 5 bases at V and 0 bases at J, leaving 11 bases unmatched. Germline V lookup: CDR1 SEHNR, CDR2 FQNEAQ (reference sequence). The chain's CDR3 is CASSPTGGTLYQETQYF. The CDR3 region has the DNA TGTGCCAGCAGCCCCACGGGGGGGACGCTGTACCAAGAGACCCAGTACTTC.

The table lists this clonotype with a count of one. This chain links TRBV20-1 with TRBJ1-3; perhaps TRBD1 as D (6 bases). Germline lookup yields CDR1 DFQATT and CDR2 SNEGSKA (reference sequence). CDR3 length: 14 amino acids. V lost 2 bases to trimming and J lost 3 bases, with 11 bases between them. The CDR3 reads CSARWGANGNTIYF. CDR3 in DNA: TGCAGTGCTAGATGGGGGGCTAATGGAAACACCATATATTTT.

This chain links TRBV5-6 with TRBJ1-4; D not certain. Germline V lookup: CDR1 SGHDT, CDR2 YYEEEE. Trimming stripped 2 bases from V and 7 bases from J, with 15 bases between. CDR3 size: 15 residues. CDR3 sequence reads: CASSFTPDRPEKLFF. DNA of the CDR3: TGTGCCAGCAGCTTTACCCCAGATCGGCCTGAAAAACTGTTTTTT.

This clonotype was detected ten times or more. The chain uses TRBV7-2 and TRBJ2-7; D perhaps matches TRBD1 (5 bases). The germline V and J ends were trimmed by 11 bases and 7 bases, with 24 bases remaining between them. The CDR3 consists of 14 residues. Germline CDR1 and CDR2: SGHTA and FQGNSA. CDR3 sequence reads: CASTLDILLGEQYF. The CDR3 DNA reads as TGTGCCTCCACCTTGGACATCCTCTTAGGGGAGCAGTACTTC.

This chain links TRBV2 with TRBJ2-5; no definite D call. From germline, CDR1 is SNHLY and CDR2 FYNNEI. V was clipped by 6 bases and J by 1 base, with 9 bases between them. CDR3 length equals 13 residues. The CDR3 sequence is CASSADTQETQYF. The CDR3 region has the DNA TGTGCCAGCAGCGCCGACACCCAAGAGACCCAGTACTTC.

The chain recombines TRBV29-1 with TRBJ1-2, with D unresolved. Trimming took off 1 base at V and 8 bases at J, with 8 bases between the two ends. CDR3 length: 11 amino acids. Germline CDR1 reads SQVTM; CDR2 reads ANQGSEA. This chain's CDR3 is CSVEGRGGYTF. The CDR3 DNA follows: TGCAGCGTTGAAGGACGAGGAGGCTACACCTTC.

The chain is built from TRBV20-1 and TRBJ2-4; D could derive from TRBD1 or TRBD2 (5 bases each). The V end lost 0 bases, the J end lost 6 bases, and 15 bases lay between the germline ends. Per germline, CDR1 DFQATT and CDR2 SNEGSKA (reference sequence). This CDR3 is 15 amino acids long. The CDR3 bases are TGCAGTGCTAGAGATGGTTCGGGGCTACGAAACATTCAGTACTTC. Protein: CSARDGSGLRNIQYF.

This clonotype was seen more than once but under ten times. The chain has TRBV7-2 and TRBJ2-4; TRBD1 might be the D (7 bases). The DNA end lines up better with TRBJ2-7; the J call may be wrong. The germline V gene has CDR1 SGHTA and CDR2 FQGNSA. The CDR3 covers 16 residues. CDR3 sequence reads: CASSLPGGGAVNEQYF. The CDR3 DNA sequence: TGTGCCAGCAGCCTCCCCGGAGGGGGCGCCGTAAACGAGCAGTACTTC.

The chain couples TRBV4-1 to TRBJ1-1; TRBD1 agrees at 7 bases. V lost 2 bases, J lost 1 base, and 4 bases stayed unmatched. Germline CDR1 reads MGHRA; CDR2 reads YSYEKL. The CDR3 length is 15 residues. The CDR3 reads CASSQPGQKNTEAFF. Here the CDR3 DNA reads TGCGCCAGCAGCCAACCGGGACAGAAGAACACTGAAGCTTTCTTT.

The chain links TRBV9 to TRBJ2-6; the match to TRBD2 covers 11 bases. Germline V gives CDR1 SGDLS, CDR2 YYNGEE. There are 17 residues in the CDR3. After removal of 4 bases from V and 0 bases from J, the junction contained 3 bases not matched to a gene. CDR3 residues: CASSSSGGLSGANVLTF. CDR3 in DNA: TGTGCCAGCAGCTCTAGCGGGGGGCTCTCTGGGGCCAACGTCCTGACTTTC.

This clonotype was seen a handful of times. The V and J genes are TRBV7-9 and TRBJ2-5; 7 nucleotides agree with TRBD2. Per the germline V gene, CDR1 is SEHNR and CDR2 is FQNEAQ (reference sequence). Germline trimming cut 5 bases from V and 4 bases from J; bases unmatched to any gene: 7. The length of the CDR3 is 14 residues. The CDR3 sequence is CASSPTSVGETQYF. The CDR3 coding sequence is TGTGCCAGCAGCCCAACTAGCGTTGGAGAGACCCAGTACTTC. Combining the CDR3 with reference TRBV7-9 and TRBJ2-5 gives the whole variable domain DTGVSQNPRHKITKRGQNVTFRCDPISEHNRLYWYRQTLGQGPEFLTYFQNEAQLEKSRLLSDRFSAERPKGSFSTLEIQRTEQGDSAMYLCASSPTSVGETQYFGPGTRLLVL.

The rearrangement joins TRBV12-3 or TRBV12-4 to TRBJ2-1; D not resolved. CDR3 length: 12 amino acids. Between the trimmed V and J ends, which lost 5 bases and 8 bases, there was a span of 10 bases. CDR3 sequence (DNA): TGTGCCAGCAGTATTTCTTCGGATGAGCAGTTCTTC. Residues: CASSISSDEQFF.

The rearrangement uses TRBV6-1 and TRBJ1-2, with D unresolved. Germline assignment: CDR1 MNHNS and CDR2 SASEGT. The CDR3 spans 15 residues. V shed 6 bases and J shed 4 bases, with 18 bases lying between them. The CDR3 sequence: CASSETLQTFYGYTF. CDR3 coding DNA: TGTGCCAGCAGCGAAACCTTACAGACGTTCTATGGCTACACCTTC.

V and J are TRBV20-1 and TRBJ2-7; the match to TRBD1 covers 9 bases. CDR1 and CDR2 (germline): DFQATT, SNEGSKA (reference sequence). This CDR3 is 14 amino acids long. J gave up 6 bases and V 2 bases, and 8 bases lay outside the gene matches. The CDR3 here is CSARKPGQGREQYF. The CDR3 region has the DNA TGCAGTGCTAGAAAACCGGGACAGGGACGCGAGCAGTACTTC.

This clonotype was counted between two and nine times. This chain joins TRBV5-1 and TRBJ2-1; D gene uncertain. This CDR3 has 14 amino acids. V was trimmed by 2 bases and J by 5 bases, leaving 11 bases between them. Germline V gene lookup returns CDR1 SGHRS and CDR2 YFSETQ. CDR3 amino acids: CASSFLRNNNEQFF. The CDR3 DNA follows: TGCGCCAGCAGCTTTTTGAGGAACAACAATGAGCAGTTCTTC.

The chain joins TRBV6-6 to TRBJ2-5; TRBD1 aligns across 8 bases. Per the germline V gene, CDR1 is MNHNY and CDR2 is SVGAGI (reference sequence). This CDR3 comprises 16 residues. V shed 0 bases, J shed 5 bases, and the junction held 8 bases outside the gene matches. DNA for the CDR3: TGTGCCAGCAGTTACTCAGGACTCACAGGGGGGGAGACCCAGTACTTC. This codes for CASSYSGLTGGETQYF.

V gene TRBV6-1 combines with J gene TRBJ1-2; no clear D. The germline V and J ends were trimmed by 7 bases and 3 bases, with 12 bases remaining between them. From germline, CDR1 is MNHNS and CDR2 SASEGT. The CDR3 runs to 13 residues. This CDR3 is CASTSRSDYGYTF. CDR3 in DNA: TGTGCCAGCACATCAAGGTCTGACTATGGCTACACCTTC.

The rearrangement joins TRBV7-8 to TRBJ2-5; D call uncertain. V lost 1 base, J lost 1 base, and 19 bases lay in between. Germline CDR1 SGHVS, CDR2 FQNEAQ. The CDR3 consists of 18 residues. The CDR3 DNA sequence: TGTGCCAGCAGCTTAGTGTCCAGCCGCACGATTCCCCAAGAGACCCAGTACTTC. It codes for CASSLVSSRTIPQETQYF.

The chain is built from TRBV20-1 and TRBJ2-5; the match to TRBD1 covers 9 bases. The CDR3 runs to 14 residues. Germline trimming cut 4 bases from V and 5 bases from J; bases unmatched to any gene: 8. Germline loops: CDR1 DFQATT, CDR2 SNEGSKA (reference sequence). CDR3 sequence: CSATGTGIIETQYF. The CDR3, as DNA: TGCAGTGCTACCGGGACAGGGATAATCGAGACCCAGTACTTC.

The CDR3 bases are TGCAGTGCTAGTACATTTGGGAGGGGGAATGGAAAGGAGCAGTTCTTC. It codes for CSASTFGRGNGKEQFF. This rearrangement joins TRBV20-1 to TRBJ2-1, with D tentatively TRBD2 (7 bases). Germline CDR1 is DFQATT and CDR2 is SNEGSKA (reference sequence). CDR3 length: 16 residues. Trimming cost V 3 bases and J 10 bases, with 25 bases left between them.